These 2 T cell receptor beta chains came from one sample sequenced in a study of control samples from healthy donors and cancer patients (TCRdb year 2020). Preparation of the library involved the immunoSEQ multiplex PCR assay. TCRdb carries this immuneACCESS record with in-frame sequences only. Its versions omit some clonotypes, under half of them owing to an unresolved V gene in the studies checked, with the rest unexplained. Across this sample there are more than 95,000 clones, with about 83% seen only once. The ten top clones hold around 14% of the sample. Sequencing was done on a sample of blood. These receptors were taken from a woman aged 45-59 years in good health.

The chain is built from TRBV3-1 (or the pseudogene TRBV3-2) and TRBJ2-7; D possibly corresponds to TRBD1 (6 bases). Germline CDR1 reads LGHDT; CDR2 reads YNNKEL (reference sequence). Trimming pared 4 bases from V and 0 bases from J, leaving 10 bases between. The CDR3 contains 14 residues. CDR3 DNA: TGTGCCAGCAGCCGAGGACAGACCTCCTACGAGCAGTACTTC. Translated: CASSRGQTSYEQYF.

This chain uses TRBV19 with TRBJ2-5; 9 nucleotides match TRBD2. The trim removed 5 bases at V and 9 bases at J, leaving 7 bases unmatched. The CDR3 contains 13 residues. Per the germline V gene, CDR1 is LNHDA and CDR2 is SQIVND (reference sequence). Here the CDR3 DNA reads TGTGCCAGTAGTGGCGGGGGGGCCTTTCCCCAGTACTTC. It encodes CASSGGGAFPQYF.